These 6 T cell receptor beta chains came from one sample sequenced in a study of beta chain features in type 1 diabetes. General observations from the study: TCRB CDR3s from Type 1 diabetes patients were moderately but significantly shorter in all four CD4+ subsets.

Investigators reverse transcribed all isolated RNA, so they sequenced expressed TCRB transcripts. Method: immunoSEQ multiplex PCR; TCRdb's copy keeps in-frame clones and lacks some. The sample comprises around 280,000 clones, 15% of which are singletons, and approximately 0.015% rests with the top ten. The antigens these receptors bind are not known. Source material: naive CD4+ T cells from blood. These receptors were taken from a man aged 18 to 29 with type 1 diabetes.

This clone has more than one count but fewer than ten. The chain is built from TRBV18 and TRBJ1-1; 10 bases are a match to TRBD1. This CDR3 comprises 14 residues. Germline V gene data show CDR1 as KGHSH and CDR2 as LQKENI. The V and J ends lost 1 base and 5 bases, in that order; junction bases with no gene match: 1. CDR3 in DNA: TGTGCCAGCTCACCACGGACAGGGGGAACTGAAGCTTTCTTT. Residues: CASSPRTGGTEAFF.

Comments on this clone: Different DNA sequences within this sample yield the same CDR3. The genes are TRBV18 and TRBJ1-1; D possibly corresponds to TRBD1 (5 bases). V was pared by 6 bases and J by 1 base, with 6 bases between. Germline CDR1 reads KGHSH; CDR2 reads LQKENI. The CDR3 has 12 amino acids. CDR3 residues: CASSTGNTEAFF. CDR3 nucleotides: TGTGCCAGCTCCACAGGGAACACTGAAGCTTTCTTT. Based on the CDR3 plus reference TRBV18 and TRBJ1-1, the full variable domain is NAGVMQNPRHLVRRRGQEARLRCSPMKGHSHVYWYRQLPEEGLKFMVYLQKENIIDESGMPKERFSAEFPKEGPSILRIQQVVRGDSAAYFCASSTGNTEAFFGQGTRLTVV.

V and J are TRBV4-3 and TRBJ1-6; D may be TRBD1 (5 bases). Germline V gene data show CDR1 as LGHNA and CDR2 as YSLEER. V lost 0 bases and J lost 0, with 12 bases in between. This CDR3 contains 18 residues. The CDR3 region is CASSQEGQSSSYNSPLHF. The CDR3 DNA sequence: TGCGCCAGCAGCCAAGAGGGGCAGAGTAGCTCCTATAATTCACCCCTCCACTTT.

This clone was observed a few times. The J gene is TRBJ1-4, the V gene TRBV7-9; TRBD1 agrees at 7 bases. Germline assignment: CDR1 SEHNR and CDR2 FQNEAQ (reference sequence). The J segment lost 5 bases and the V segment lost 3 bases, leaving 6 bases of the junction unmatched. This CDR3 region has 15 residues. Here the CDR3 DNA reads TGTGCCAGCAGCTTCCCCGGGACAGCAAATGAAAAACTGTTTTTT. It codes for CASSFPGTANEKLFF.

The rearrangement joins TRBV30 to TRBJ1-1; 9 bases are shared with TRBD1. Germline V gene lookup returns CDR1 GTSNPN and CDR2 SVGIG (reference sequence). After removal of 2 bases from V and 0 bases from J, the junction contained 13 bases not matched to a gene. This CDR3 has 18 amino acids. CDR3 loop: CAWSPESGTGRLNTEAFF. CDR3 DNA: TGTGCCTGGAGTCCGGAATCCGGGACAGGGCGCCTGAACACTGAAGCTTTCTTT. The full variable domain, rest sourced from reference TRBV30 and TRBJ1-1, is SQTIHQWPATLVQPVGSPLSLECTVEGTSNPNLYWYRQAAGRGLQLLFYSVGIGQISSEVPQNLSASRPQDRQFILSSKKLLLSDSGFYLCAWSPESGTGRLNTEAFFGQGTRLTVV.

The table lists this clone with a few counts. The chain combines TRBV7-9 with TRBJ1-3; no reliable D call. Germline CDR1 and CDR2: SEHNR and FQNEAQ (reference sequence). This CDR3 region has 15 residues. V was clipped by 5 bases and J by 4 bases, with 15 bases between them. The CDR3 DNA follows: TGTGCCAGCAGCCCCGCCTTCTGGGCCGGAAACACCATATATTTT. This translates into CASSPAFWAGNTIYF.